The 14 T cell receptor beta chains below come from one sample, sequenced in a study of blood T cell repertoires in COVID-19. Sequenced by immunoSEQ multiplex PCR; TCRdb stores in-frame clones only, minus some. Of roughly 500,000 clones listed, approximately 90% were seen once; the top ten hold 1.8%. The sample comprised PBMCs or T cells enriched from blood (not recorded which). The receptor source for this set is a middle-aged woman who had recovered from COVID-19.

The CDR3 DNA is TGTGCCACCAGCGGCCTTCCGCTAGTTGAAGCTTTCTTT. Amino acids: CATSGLPLVEAFF. This sequence joins TRBV15 and TRBJ1-1; no definite D call. Germline-derived CDR1 and CDR2 are LNHNV and YYDKDF (reference sequence). The V end lost 5 bases, the J end lost 7 bases, and 14 bases lay between the germline ends. The CDR3 has 13 amino acids.

This clone has a single count. The chain has TRBV7-2 and TRBJ1-2; D possibly corresponds to TRBD1 (6 bases). Germline V CDR1 and CDR2: SGHTA, FQGNSA. V lost 4 bases and J 4 bases, leaving 10 bases between the germline ends. The CDR3 sequence is 13 residues long. CDR3 DNA: TGTGCCAGCAGCTCTGACAGGCTCTATGGCTACACCTTC. This translates into CASSSDRLYGYTF.

This chain connects TRBV10-3 to TRBJ2-1; 7 nucleotides agree with TRBD2. There are 16 residues in the CDR3. CDR1 ENHRY and CDR2 SYGVKD come from the germline V gene. After removal of 3 bases from V and 3 bases from J, the junction contained 8 bases not matched to a gene. The CDR3 is CAISEPSGNDYNEQFF. Written as DNA, the CDR3 is TGTGCCATCAGTGAACCCAGCGGGAATGACTACAATGAGCAGTTCTTC.

The rearrangement uses TRBV28 and TRBJ2-5, with TRBD2 matching over 9 bases. Germline V CDR1 and CDR2: MDHEN, SYDVKM. This CDR3 spans 21 amino acids. The J segment lost 0 bases and the V segment lost 6 bases, leaving 23 bases of the junction unmatched. The CDR3 DNA is TGTGCCAGCAGCTATACCTACGGGGTGTCTAGCGGGATCCTGTACCAAGAGACCCAGTACTTC. This translates into CASSYTYGVSSGILYQETQYF. Supplemented by reference TRBV28 and TRBJ2-5, the full variable domain reads DVKVTQSSRYLVKRTGEKVFLECVQDMDHENMFWYRQDPGLGLRLIYFSYDVKMKEKGDIPEGYSVSREKKERFSLILESASTNQTSMYLCASSYTYGVSSGILYQETQYFGPGTRLLVL.

This rearrangement joins TRBV20-1 to TRBJ2-1, with 10 bases fitting TRBD2. This CDR3 has 14 amino acids. V lost 3 bases and J lost 8; bases outside the gene matches: 7. Per germline, CDR1 DFQATT and CDR2 SNEGSKA (reference sequence). CDR3: CSASGLAGDDEQFF. CDR3 sequence (DNA): TGCAGTGCTAGTGGTCTAGCGGGAGACGATGAGCAGTTCTTC.

CDR3 bases: TGTGCCAGCAGTGAACTTTGGGGCGTTCGCACTGAAGCTTTCTTT. This encodes CASSELWGVRTEAFF. V gene TRBV6-1 combines with J gene TRBJ1-1, with D possibly being TRBD1 (5 bases). V lost 2 bases and J 4 bases, leaving 14 bases between the germline ends. The CDR3 sequence is 15 residues long. CDR1 and CDR2 (germline): MNHNS, SASEGT.

V and J are TRBV5-8 and TRBJ1-1, with a weak D call TRBD1 (6 bases). The CDR3 totals 16 residues. V was pared by 0 bases and J by 0 bases, with 12 bases between. From germline, CDR1 is SGHTS and CDR2 YDEGEE. CDR3 nucleotides: TGTGCCAGCAGCTTGGAGGGACATCTCATGAACACTGAAGCTTTCTTT. This gives the protein CASSLEGHLMNTEAFF.

The rearrangement links TRBV28 to TRBJ2-1; no definite D call. Germline CDR1 MDHEN, CDR2 SYDVKM. This CDR3 is built from 15 residues. Trimming took off 0 bases at V and 5 bases at J, with 11 bases between the two ends. This CDR3 is CASSLWGSPHNEQFF. DNA of the CDR3: TGTGCCAGCAGTTTATGGGGCTCCCCTCACAATGAGCAGTTCTTC.

This CDR3 reads CASSSAVSQDGNTEAFF. The CDR3 DNA follows: TGTGCCAGCAGCAGCGCAGTCTCCCAAGACGGGAACACTGAAGCTTTCTTT. V is TRBV13 and J is TRBJ1-1; D remains ambiguous. Trimming took off 5 bases at V and 1 base at J, with 20 bases between the two ends. The CDR3 is made up of 17 amino acids. Germline V gives CDR1 PRHDT, CDR2 FYEKMQ (reference sequence). The full variable domain, its missing parts supplied by reference TRBV13 and TRBJ1-1, is AAGVIQSPRHLIKEKRETATLKCYPIPRHDTVYWYQQGPGQDPQFLISFYEKMQSDKGSIPDRFSAQQFSDYHSELNMSSLELGDSALYFCASSSAVSQDGNTEAFFGQGTRLTVV.

The chain joins TRBV6-1 to TRBJ2-4; the D gene is possibly TRBD2 (5 bases). Trimming cost V 4 bases and J 8 bases, with 24 bases left between them. Germline V gives CDR1 MNHNS, CDR2 SASEGT. The CDR3 extends over 17 amino acids. CDR3 residues: CASSARTDPLARHIQYF. DNA of the CDR3: TGTGCCAGCAGTGCTCGGACTGACCCCTTAGCGAGACACATTCAGTACTTC.

The chain combines TRBV9 with TRBJ1-2, with a possible D match to TRBD1 (6 bases). CDR1 is SGDLS and CDR2 is YYNGEE in the germline V gene. Trimming pared 3 bases from V and 4 bases from J, leaving 10 bases between. CDR3 length: 13 residues. The CDR3: CASSATGTYGYTF. DNA for the CDR3: TGTGCCAGCAGCGCGACAGGCACCTATGGCTACACCTTC.

This chain uses TRBV7-8 with TRBJ2-7, with 11 bases that match TRBD2. Germline-derived CDR1 and CDR2 are SGHVS and FQNEAQ. Trimming at V came to 1 base and at J to 3 bases, leaving 8 bases not matched to a gene. The CDR3 has 17 residues. CDR3 amino acids: CASSLGGIAGGVYEQYF. CDR3 in DNA: TGTGCCAGCAGCTTAGGGGGAATAGCGGGAGGGGTCTACGAGCAGTACTTC.

The chain uses TRBV19 and TRBJ1-6, with TRBD1 matching over 10 bases. Unmatched junction bases numbered 12, after V lost 5 bases and J lost 8 bases. The V gene's germline CDR1 is LNHDA and CDR2 SQIVND (reference sequence). There are 17 residues in the CDR3. DNA for the CDR3: TGTGCCAGTAGTTCCCGGAACCGGGACAGGGGATATTCACCCCTCCACTTT. Protein product: CASSSRNRDRGYSPLHF.

The V call is TRBV7-9, the J call TRBJ2-2; weak D call: TRBD1 (6 bases). The germline gives CDR1 SEHNR, CDR2 FQNEAQ (reference sequence). CDR3 length: 14 residues. The V and J ends lost 8 bases and 3 bases respectively, with 13 bases between them. DNA for the CDR3: TGTGCCAGCGGCCACGAGGGGGACACCGGGGAGCTGTTTTTT. It encodes CASGHEGDTGELFF.